These 16 T cell receptor beta chains were sequenced from one sample in a study of shared clonotypes between healthy human individuals. Repertoires were generated with immunoSEQ multiplex PCR, while TCRdb's copy carries only in-frame clones and drops some. The repertoire has about 2 million clones, 85% to 95% of them found once; the top ten carry under 0.15%. Sequenced input: naive CD4+ T cells sorted from blood. The subset is: CD45RA+ positively selected. Receptors were obtained from a young man in good health.

This clone appeared a few times. The J gene is TRBJ1-5, the V gene TRBV5-4; no firm D call. The germline gives CDR1 SGHNT, CDR2 YYREEE (reference sequence). The V end lost 3 bases, the J end lost 3 bases, and 4 bases lay between the germline ends. The CDR3 length is 12 residues. CDR3 in DNA: TGTGCCAGCAGCTACCACAATCAGCCCCAGCATTTT. Encoded protein: CASSYHNQPQHF. Full variable domain (rest looked up from reference TRBV5-4 and TRBJ1-5): ETGVTQSPTHLIKTRGQQVTLRCSSQSGHNTVSWYQQALGQGPQFIFQYYREEENGRGNFPPRFSGLQFPNYSSELNVNALELDDSALYLCASSYHNQPQHFGDGTRLSIL.

The chain combines TRBV14 with TRBJ1-4; D is possibly TRBD1 (5 bases). This CDR3 has 16 amino acids. Germline loops: CDR1 SGHDN, CDR2 FVKESK. Trimming cost V 2 bases and J 0 bases, with 10 bases left between them. This CDR3 is CASSQPDTSTNEKLFF. CDR3 nucleotide sequence: TGTGCCAGCAGCCAACCGGACACCTCAACTAATGAAAAACTGTTTTTT.

This chain connects TRBV6-1 to TRBJ1-4; weak D call: TRBD1 (5 bases). From germline, CDR1 is MNHNS and CDR2 SASEGT. This CDR3 has 15 amino acids. Deletions cut 4 bases from V and 3 bases from J, with 12 bases between. CDR3 in amino acids: CASSGLGTSNEKLFF. The CDR3 coding sequence is TGTGCCAGCAGTGGGCTAGGGACTTCTAATGAAAAACTGTTTTTT.

This clone was found once. This sequence joins TRBV7-9 and TRBJ2-1; TRBD1 matches at 10 bases. V trimming: 5 bases; J trimming: 8 bases; junction bases outside the gene matches: 9. This CDR3 comprises 15 residues. The V gene's germline CDR1 is SEHNR and CDR2 FQNEAQ (reference sequence). Here the CDR3 DNA reads TGTGCCAGCAGCCGGGGACAGGGGTTTATGGATGAGCAGTTCTTC. This codes for CASSRGQGFMDEQFF.

This clone has just one count. The CDR3 nucleotides are TGCGCCAGCAGCCACCAAAGCGATCAGCCCCAGCATTTT. Protein: CASSHQSDQPQHF. The chain joins TRBV4-1 to TRBJ1-5; D call uncertain. The V end was cut by 3 bases, the J end by 5 bases, with 8 bases between. The germline gives CDR1 MGHRA, CDR2 YSYEKL. The CDR3 spans 13 residues.

This chain joins TRBV6-5 and TRBJ2-7; 7 nucleotides agree with TRBD1. With V trimmed by 6 bases and J by 3 bases, 8 bases remained unmatched. The CDR3 is made up of 14 amino acids. Germline V CDR1 and CDR2: MNHEY, SVGAGI. The CDR3 coding sequence is TGTGCCAGCAGACAGGGGATTATCAGCTACGAGCAGTACTTC. Translation: CASRQGIISYEQYF.

With respect to this clone: This may stem from a read error, because a much larger clone lies one nucleotide away. This sequence joins TRBV7-9 and TRBJ1-5, with 9 bases that match TRBD1. Germline CDR1 is SEHNR and CDR2 is FQNEAQ (reference sequence). The CDR3 sequence is 17 residues long. The chain's CDR3 is CASSLHLDRGSNQPRHF. DNA for the CDR3: TGTGCCAGCAGCTTACACCTAGACAGGGGGAGCAATCAGCCCCGGCATTTT.

About this clone: The sample contains more than one DNA sequence encoding this CDR3. This chain joins TRBV5-1 and TRBJ1-4; D might be TRBD1 (5 bases). V lost 4 bases and J lost 7, with 8 bases in between. This CDR3 has 12 residues. Germline V CDR1 and CDR2: SGHRS, YFSETQ. In DNA form, the CDR3 reads TGCGCCAGCAGCCGGGACGGTGAAAAACTGTTTTTT. Its protein is CASSRDGEKLFF.

The rearrangement uses TRBV11-3 and TRBJ1-3; 8 bases fit TRBD1. Trimming at V came to 5 bases and at J to 10 bases, leaving 1 base not matched to a gene. This CDR3 has 11 residues. The germline CDR1 and CDR2 sequences are SGHNT and YENEEA. CDR3 sequence (DNA): TGTGCCAGCAGCCACAGGGGGACCATATATTTT. As protein: CASSHRGTIYF. Complete variable domain (other parts from reference TRBV11-3 and TRBJ1-3): EAGVVQSPRYKIIEKKQPVAFWCNPISGHNTLYWYLQNLGQGPELLIRYENEEAVDDSQLPKDRFSAERLKGVDSTLKIQPAELGDSAVYLCASSHRGTIYFGEGSWLTVV.

This clone was detected only once. V is TRBV4-3 and J is TRBJ1-3, with D unresolved. Trimming stripped 0 bases from V and 2 bases from J, with 8 bases between. The germline CDR1 and CDR2 sequences are LGHNA and YSLEER. This CDR3 is built from 15 residues. This chain's CDR3 is CASSQEPWPGNTIYF. The CDR3 DNA is TGCGCCAGCAGCCAAGAACCTTGGCCTGGAAACACCATATATTTT.

This chain uses TRBV6-5 with TRBJ2-7, with 9 nucleotides matching TRBD1. The ends lost 4 bases at V and 3 bases at J; junction bases unmatched: 7. Per germline, CDR1 MNHEY and CDR2 SVGAGI. The CDR3 totals 15 residues. The CDR3 DNA sequence: TGTGCCAGCAGTTCCAGGGGGACAGGGAGCTACGAGCAGTACTTC. Amino acids: CASSSRGTGSYEQYF.

The chain couples TRBV7-8 to TRBJ2-7; possible D gene TRBD1, 6 bases. The CDR3 length is 13 residues. Trimming took off 4 bases at V and 6 bases at J, with 13 bases between the two ends. Germline CDR1 reads SGHVS; CDR2 reads FQNEAQ. For the CDR3, the DNA is TGTGCCAGCAGCTCCACAGGGACAACCGAGCAGTACTTC. Its protein product is CASSSTGTTEQYF.

Note on this clone: Other DNA sequences in the sample encode the same CDR3. V gene TRBV10-3 combines with J gene TRBJ2-3; 11 bases align to TRBD1. CDR3 size: 15 residues. Trimming at V came to 3 bases and at J to 6 bases, leaving 5 bases not matched to a gene. Per the germline V gene, CDR1 is ENHRY and CDR2 is SYGVKD. The CDR3 DNA reads TGTGCCATCAGTGACAGGACAGGGGGCGCGGATACGCAGTATTTT. Translated: CAISDRTGGADTQYF.

The J gene is TRBJ1-1, the V gene TRBV6-1; maybe TRBD1 (5 bases). This CDR3 is 15 amino acids long. Germline V gene data show CDR1 as MNHNS and CDR2 as SASEGT. V lost 4 bases and J 4 bases, leaving 16 bases between the germline ends. CDR3 coding DNA: TGTGCCAGCAGTGCGGACAAGGCCGGAGGCACTGAAGCTTTCTTT. Translating it yields CASSADKAGGTEAFF.

The chain is built from TRBV28 and TRBJ1-5; 7 bases are a match to TRBD1. The CDR3 covers 12 residues. V dropped 8 bases and J dropped 7; count of bases not matched to a gene: 5. Germline V gene data show CDR1 as MDHEN and CDR2 as SYDVKM. In DNA form, the CDR3 reads TGTGCCAGCCCGACAGGGTACCAGCCCCAGCATTTT. Its protein product is CASPTGYQPQHF.

J is TRBJ1-4 and V is TRBV4-1; 7 positions match TRBD1. V was pared by 4 bases and J by 8 bases, with 10 bases of the junction left unmatched. Looked up from germline, CDR1 is MGHRA and CDR2 is YSYEKL. The CDR3 extends over 15 amino acids. CDR3 residues: CASSLSGGGREKLFF. The CDR3 DNA reads as TGCGCCAGCAGCCTGAGTGGAGGGGGCAGGGAAAAACTGTTTTTT.